This TCR beta chain derives from a study of cytomegalovirus exposure and HLA in healthy donors listed by TCRdb under 2017. In the study overall: An earlier analysis of approximately 550 of the donors reported more than 250 Gb of sequence data and 120 million or so unique TCR beta sequences from about 179 million T cells. About 320 gigabases of sequencing data and approximately 93 million unique TCR sequences were included in an early release covering around 650 HLA-typed donors. Of the approximately 400 genotyped donors, approximately 83% fell in the genetic ancestry cluster associated with self-reported Caucasian donors. The study was designed to test whether signatures of past pathogen exposure could be identified by cataloging public T cell receptors. Using immunosequencing, the study profiled T cell repertoires from 500 to 800 subjects and related those repertoires to cytomegalovirus serostatus. Along with the approximately 700-subject first cohort, a separate validation cohort of about 110 different subjects was used. The study combined high-throughput TCR immunosequencing, statistical association of individual TCRs with disease status, and machine learning to predict cytomegalovirus infection status. To study patterns of TCR occurrence, a later analysis re-analyzed previously published TCR beta repertoires from 500 to 850 donors and added high-resolution HLA genotyping. The later analysis used no new phenotypic data to find candidate immune exposures, relying instead on TCR beta sequences and their occurrence across donors. In an earlier analysis of roughly 600 of the donors, high-throughput TCR beta sequencing was used to judge whether each TCR beta V gene segment behaved as functional or pseudogenic. Donor age, sex, ethnicity and CMV serostatus were compiled together with the repertoire data. A later genetic analysis used genome-wide SNP genotypes for about three fifths of the 666 donors, treating that subset as a discovery cohort. All discovery cohort repertoires had been generated on a single sequencing platform. HLA typing included class I and class II loci at four-digit resolution. Typing coverage differed by locus: A, B, C, DRB1 and DQB1 were typed in about 629-640 donors, DQA1 in roughly 500, DPA1 in roughly 590, and DPB1 in around 440. Because of strong linkage in the cohort, five DR-DQ haplotypes were treated as single units for association and clustering. On average, approximately 250,000 unique TCR beta nucleotide sequences were sequenced per donor among 398 genotyped donors of the cohort, with roughly 18% of those sequences being non-productive.

Counted from cysteine to phenylalanine, this CDR3 has 13 amino acids. The kept DNA is CDR3 alone, 39 bases in frame from the first base. CDR1 and CDR2, looked up from the germline V gene, are MNHNS and SASEGT. Trimming removed 2 bases from V and 0 bases from J, leaving 4 bases between the germline ends. Here is what the overall study found, with its caveats: Because counts were too low, about 15 rarely observed V segments, including chromosome 9 orphons, were left out of the earlier analysis of over 550 of the donors. It was suggested by the authors that the approach could potentially be generalized to other disease states and immunological phenotypes. This cohort had only TCR beta chains sequenced, and the lack of alpha or paired-chain data limited which features could be detected. The study gave a list of around 170 TCR beta chains associated with cytomegalovirus. Assigning TCR associations to individual alleles was difficult when HLA alleles, especially DR and DQ, strongly co-occurred. Presence/absence analyses assumed roughly uniform sequencing depth across donors, an assumption that may not hold. In both the original and validation cohorts, the classifier was reported to diagnose cytomegalovirus status with high specificity and sensitivity. For the cohort, immune exposure information was limited to CMV serostatus. Correlated functional status among segregating V segments might reflect linkage disequilibrium, but an unknown experimental factor could not be ruled out. V-gene and J-gene trimming of TCR beta chains was associated with a missense DCLRE1C variant in a later genetic analysis, and the association was replicated in an independent cohort. Several of the top co-occurrence clusters appeared to be linked to parvovirus B19, influenza, CMV and Epstein-Barr virus, according to a later analysis. A later genetic analysis reported fewer N-insertions in productive TCRs among donors in an Asian-associated ancestry cluster than the roughly 620-donor mean. An earlier analysis of roughly 570 of the donors showed that most TCR beta V segments appeared in productive rearrangements either about 90% or about 30% of the time, which broadly matched IMGT annotations. The sequencing pipeline was judged likely to have produced a cluster of highly shared sequence variants as a technical artifact. According to a later analysis, TCR association rates differed among HLA loci, with DRB1 alleles showing the most associated TCRs and HLA-C alleles showing the fewest. Most CMV-associated TCR beta chains appeared to be HLA-restricted in a later analysis, and the HLA associations seemed to be driven largely by CMV exposure. Because HLA typing was unavailable for some donors at each locus, only the typed subset was used in association tests. A further reported finding was that TCR beta sequences accurately predicted the HLA-A and HLA-B alleles for most subjects in the first cohort. At a false discovery rate of 0.05, a later analysis linked 15,000 to 20,000 TCR beta sequences to specific HLA alleles. In vitro tests confirmed that a few of the cytomegalovirus-associated TCR beta chains recognize cytomegalovirus antigens. Because the 87-base-pair reads could not distinguish some IMGT-functional V segments, including TRBV6-2 and TRBV6-3, those segments were excluded. While some public TCRs were present in many individuals, most TCR sequences turned up only very rarely across donors. In a later analysis, HLA-associated TCR beta chains were found to be more clonally expanded and to have lower generation probabilities than equally common non-associated chains.

The cohort was made up of 500 to 800 healthy bone marrow donors. All cohort members were sampled while nominally healthy, although unrecorded immune exposures were likely present. The donor tested CMV seropositive and was one of the 289 seropositive cohort members. A peripheral blood sample was provided by each donor, and peripheral blood mononuclear cells were used for TCR beta sequencing. Genomic DNA was extracted from the blood cell samples with the Qiagen DNeasy Blood Extraction Kit. The library was generated by the immunoSEQ multiplex PCR assay. The multiplex PCR relied on a mix of 60 forward primers for TCR Vbeta segments and 13 reverse primers for TCR Jbeta segments. Amplification of the CDR3 region of rearranged TCR beta genes was performed with a multiplex PCR assay on genomic DNA. The amplified TCR beta libraries were sequenced on the Illumina HiSeq System as 87-base-pair reads. Per the source publication's procedure: A later analysis tallied tens of millions of unique TCR beta chains across the 660 or so repertoires, and about 10 million of those chains were shared by two or more donors. Raw reads were error-corrected and collapsed into unique sequences with a nearest-neighbor algorithm that merged closely related sequences to remove PCR and sequencing errors. V, D and J gene segments were assigned by aligning CDR3 sequences to IMGT reference sequences. For a sequence to be retained, a match of at least six nucleotides was required to both a V gene segment and a J gene segment. Rearrangements were classified as productive when the CDR3 lacked stop codons and remained in frame with V and J, and all other rearrangements were classified as non-productive. CDR3 was defined according to IMGT convention as the region running from the second conserved V-encoded cysteine to the conserved J-encoded phenylalanine. The earlier analysis of about 530 of the donors excluded any sequence lacking an unambiguous match to a single V gene segment. In an earlier analysis of approximately 560 of the donors, a V segment was called functional when productive rearrangements were above 56.7%, and segregating when the standard deviation between donors exceeded 5%. A statistical classification framework was built to diagnose cytomegalovirus status from the catalog of TCR beta chain sequences. In a later analysis, V and J genes were assigned by comparing TCR nucleotide sequences against IMGT/GENE-DB human TR gene sequences. The TCRdist pipeline was used in a later analysis to assign CDR3 sequences and most-parsimonious VDJ recombination scenarios. In a later analysis, each TCR beta chain was defined by its CDR3 amino acid sequence together with its V-gene family, and reads lacking a unique V-gene family were excluded. A later analysis removed 500 to 650 highly shared, low-generation-probability nucleotide sequences to deal with suspected cross-contamination and a sequencing artifact. For each public chain, a later analysis derived a clonal expansion index from normalized ranks of inferred template counts within each repertoire. Generation probabilities in a later analysis came from a VDJ recombination model fitted to out-of-frame rearrangements, and those results were checked against IGoR. A later analysis scored TCR-TCR, TCR-HLA and TCR-CMV co-occurrence with hypergeometric tests, applying a repertoire-size bias correction to TCR pairs. In a later analysis, false discovery rates were estimated by permuting HLA or CMV assignments 20 times. A later analysis grouped co-occurring TCRs with DBSCAN, adding TCRdist sequence similarity when clustering within HLA-allele-positive subsets. Repertoires with fewer than 30,000 or more than 120,000 public chains, plus five repertoires with anomalous nucleotide sharing, were excluded from co-occurrence clustering. TCRdb mirrors the immuneACCESS table, restricted to in-frame sequences. Some clones are absent from its copies; in checked studies, under half trace to an unresolved V gene, and the reason for the others is unknown. Clonal size and the V and J genes are those of that table, whereas D and trimming came from the DNA. The sample data list 120,000 or so clones, and 50% to 75% of these were observed just once. About 8.9% of the sample belongs to the ten largest clones.

Details on this clone: What antigen it recognizes has not been identified. Base qualities are not at hand, and no much larger clone is one base apart.

The rearrangement joined TRBV6-1 to TRBJ1-2; no confident D gene assignment can be made. Sequenced material: PBMCs. The clonotype comes from a woman aged 40 to 50 in good health and CMV-seropositive. The nucleotides read TGTGCCAGCAGTGAATATACTAACTATGGCTACACCTTC. It encodes CASSEYTNYGYTF.